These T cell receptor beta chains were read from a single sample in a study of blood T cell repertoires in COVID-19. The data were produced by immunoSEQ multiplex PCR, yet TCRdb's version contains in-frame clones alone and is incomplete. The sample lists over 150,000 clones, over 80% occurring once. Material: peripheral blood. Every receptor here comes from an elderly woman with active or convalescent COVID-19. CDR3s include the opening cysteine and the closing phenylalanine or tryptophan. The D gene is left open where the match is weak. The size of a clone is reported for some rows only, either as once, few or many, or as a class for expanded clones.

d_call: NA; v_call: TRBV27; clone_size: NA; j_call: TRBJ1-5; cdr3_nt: TGTGCCAGCAGTTTGGAGGGGTCCAACAATCAGCCCCAGCATTTT; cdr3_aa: CASSLEGSNNQPQHF
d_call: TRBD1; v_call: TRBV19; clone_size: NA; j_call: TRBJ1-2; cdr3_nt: TGTGCCAGTAGGGTGATAGGGGGCGCATATGGCTACACCTTC; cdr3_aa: CASRVIGGAYGYTF
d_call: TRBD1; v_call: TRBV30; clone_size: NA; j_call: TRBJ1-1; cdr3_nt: TGTGCCTGGAGTGCAGGGGGCAGAACTTTCTTT; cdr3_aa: CAWSAGGRTFF
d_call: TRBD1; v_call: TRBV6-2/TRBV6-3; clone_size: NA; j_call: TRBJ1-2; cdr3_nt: TGTGCCAGCAGCCATCGGCAGCCGGGACAGCCGATTTATGGCTACACCTTC; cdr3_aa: CASSHRQPGQPIYGYTF
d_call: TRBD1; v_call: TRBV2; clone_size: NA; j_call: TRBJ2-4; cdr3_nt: TGTGCCAGCAGGTCAAGGGGGCTAAACATTCAGTACTTC; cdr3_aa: CASRSRGLNIQYF
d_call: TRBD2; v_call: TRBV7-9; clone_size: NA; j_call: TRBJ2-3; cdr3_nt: TGTGCCAGCAGCTCTGCTAGCGGGGGTACAGATACGCAGTATTTT; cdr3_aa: CASSSASGGTDTQYF
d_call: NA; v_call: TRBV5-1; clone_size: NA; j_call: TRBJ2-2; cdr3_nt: TGCGCCAGCAAGGCGGGGTCCACCGGGGAGCTGTTTTTT; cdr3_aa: CASKAGSTGELFF
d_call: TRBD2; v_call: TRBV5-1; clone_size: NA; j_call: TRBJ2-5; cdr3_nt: TGCGCCAGCAGCTGGGCGGGGGGGCGCGAGACCCAGTACTTC; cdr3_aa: CASSWAGGRETQYF
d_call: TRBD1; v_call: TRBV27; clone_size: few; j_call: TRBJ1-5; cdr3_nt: TGTGCCAGCAGAAACGGGGACAGGGGAAATCAGCCCCAGCATTTT; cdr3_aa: CASRNGDRGNQPQHF
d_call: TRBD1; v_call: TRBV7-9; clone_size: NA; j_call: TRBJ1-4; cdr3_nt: TGTGCCAGCAGCTTGGGACAGGCGGTGAAAAAACTGTTTTTT; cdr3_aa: CASSLGQAVKKLFF
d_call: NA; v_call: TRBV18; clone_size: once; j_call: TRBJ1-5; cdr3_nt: TGTGCCAGCTCCCCAACGGGCGGGGGATCGGAGCCCCAGCATTTT; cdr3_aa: CASSPTGGGSEPQHF
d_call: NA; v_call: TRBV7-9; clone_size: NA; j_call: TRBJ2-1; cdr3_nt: TGTGCCAGCAGCCGTGCGGGGAGCTCCTACAATGAGCAGTTCTTC; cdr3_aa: CASSRAGSSYNEQFF
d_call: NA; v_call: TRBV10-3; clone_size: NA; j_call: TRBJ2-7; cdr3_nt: TGCTCTACGGGGAGCTCCTACGAGCAGTACTTC; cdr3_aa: CSTGSSYEQYF
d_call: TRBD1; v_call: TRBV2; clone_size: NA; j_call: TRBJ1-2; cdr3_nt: TGTGCCAGTATTACAGGGGTGGCCGGGAACGGCTACACCTTC; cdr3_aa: CASITGVAGNGYTF
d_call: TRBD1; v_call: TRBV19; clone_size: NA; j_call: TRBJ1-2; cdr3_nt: TGTGCCAGTAGCCCCGGGACAGGGAAGGGTGGCTACACCTTC; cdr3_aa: CASSPGTGKGGYTF
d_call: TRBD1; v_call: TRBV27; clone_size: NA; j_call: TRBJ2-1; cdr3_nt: TGTGCCAGCAGTCCCGGGACAGCCATCGATGAGCAGTTCTTC; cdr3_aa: CASSPGTAIDEQFF
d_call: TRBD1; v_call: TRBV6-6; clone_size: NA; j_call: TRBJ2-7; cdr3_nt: TGTGCCAGCAGTTACTCGGGACAGAAGCACGACGAGCAGTACTTC; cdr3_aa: CASSYSGQKHDEQYF
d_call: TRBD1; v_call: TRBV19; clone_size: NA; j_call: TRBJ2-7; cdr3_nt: TGTGCCAGTGCCACCGGGACAGTACCCTACGAGCAGTACTTC; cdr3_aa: CASATGTVPYEQYF
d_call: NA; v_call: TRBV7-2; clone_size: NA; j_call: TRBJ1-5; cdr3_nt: TGTGCCAGCAGCTTAGGGCAGGGGTCCGGCAATCAGCCCCAGCATTTT; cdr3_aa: CASSLGQGSGNQPQHF
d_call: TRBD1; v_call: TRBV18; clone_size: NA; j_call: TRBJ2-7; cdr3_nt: TGTGCCAGCTCACTCCAGGGGGTCCGGTCCTACGAGCAGTACTTC; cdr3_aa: CASSLQGVRSYEQYF
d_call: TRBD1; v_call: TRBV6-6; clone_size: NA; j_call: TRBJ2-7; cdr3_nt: TGTGCCAGCATCCCGGGTAACAGGGGTGCCTACGAGCAGTACTTC; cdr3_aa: CASIPGNRGAYEQYF
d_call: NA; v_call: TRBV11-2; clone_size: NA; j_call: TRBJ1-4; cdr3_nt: TGTGCCAGCAGCTCCCGGGTGGAAAAACTGTTTTTT; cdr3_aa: CASSSRVEKLFF
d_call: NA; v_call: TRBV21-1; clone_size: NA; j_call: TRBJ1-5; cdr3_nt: TGTGCCAGCAGCATCCGGTACCCCCGGGACAGGGAAAGAGGCAATCAGCCCCAGCATTTT; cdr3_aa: CASSIRYPRDRERGNQPQHF
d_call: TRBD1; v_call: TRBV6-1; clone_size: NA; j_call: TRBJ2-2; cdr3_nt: TGTGCCAGCAGTGAAAGGGACAGGGGGTTCGCGAACACCGGGGAGCTGTTTTTT; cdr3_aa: CASSERDRGFANTGELFF
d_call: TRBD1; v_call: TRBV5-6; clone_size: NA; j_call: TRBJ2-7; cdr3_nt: TGTGCCAGCAGCTTAGACAGGGGAGGCTACGAGCAGTACTTC; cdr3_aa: CASSLDRGGYEQYF
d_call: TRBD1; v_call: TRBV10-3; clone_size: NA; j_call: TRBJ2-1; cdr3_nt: TGTGCCATCAGTGACCCAAACTTTGGGCCCGGGACAGGATACAATGAGCAGTTCTTC; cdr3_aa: CAISDPNFGPGTGYNEQFF
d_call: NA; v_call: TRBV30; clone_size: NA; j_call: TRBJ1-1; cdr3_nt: TGTGCCTGGAGTCGCAACAGAATAATGAACACTGAAGCTTTCTTT; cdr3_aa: CAWSRNRIMNTEAFF
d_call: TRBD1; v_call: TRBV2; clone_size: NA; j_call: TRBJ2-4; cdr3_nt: TGTGCCAGCAGTGACCAGGGGGCGGCGGACATTCAGTACTTC; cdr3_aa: CASSDQGAADIQYF
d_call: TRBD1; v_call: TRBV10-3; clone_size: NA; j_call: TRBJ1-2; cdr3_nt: TGTGCCAGCAGACAGGGGTCTTCTAACTATGGCTACACCTTC; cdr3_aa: CASRQGSSNYGYTF
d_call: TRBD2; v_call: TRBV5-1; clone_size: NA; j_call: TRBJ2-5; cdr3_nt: TGCGCCAGCAGCCAAACACCTAGCGGGGCCCAAGAGACCCAGTACTTC; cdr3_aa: CASSQTPSGAQETQYF
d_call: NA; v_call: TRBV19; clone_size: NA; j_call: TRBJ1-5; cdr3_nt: TGTGCCAGCCGGGAGGTAGGCAATCAGCCCCAGCATTTT; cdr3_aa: CASREVGNQPQHF